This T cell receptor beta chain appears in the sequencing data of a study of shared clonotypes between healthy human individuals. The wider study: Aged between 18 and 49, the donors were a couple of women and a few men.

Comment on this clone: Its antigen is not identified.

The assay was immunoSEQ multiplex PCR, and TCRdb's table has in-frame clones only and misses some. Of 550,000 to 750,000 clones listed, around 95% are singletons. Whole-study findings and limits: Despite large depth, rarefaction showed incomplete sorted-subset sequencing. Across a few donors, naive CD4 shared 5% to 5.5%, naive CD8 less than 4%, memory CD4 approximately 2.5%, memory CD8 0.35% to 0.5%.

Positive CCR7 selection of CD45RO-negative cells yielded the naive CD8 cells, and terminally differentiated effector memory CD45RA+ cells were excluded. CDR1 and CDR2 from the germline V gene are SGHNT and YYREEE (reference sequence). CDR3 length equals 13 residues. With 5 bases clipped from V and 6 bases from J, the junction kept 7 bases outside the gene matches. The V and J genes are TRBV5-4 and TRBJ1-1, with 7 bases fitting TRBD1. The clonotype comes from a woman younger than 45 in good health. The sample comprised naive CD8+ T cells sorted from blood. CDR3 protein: CASSQTGEAEAFF. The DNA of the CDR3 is TGTGCCAGCAGTCAAACAGGGGAGGCTGAAGCTTTCTTT.